Reported below is one T cell receptor (beta chain). Its cognate antigen is unknown. CDR1 is SGHRS and CDR2 is YFSETQ in the germline V gene. The CDR3 consists of 14 residues. Deletions cut 0 bases from V and 1 base from J, with 8 bases between. This sample is drawn from a study of T cell responses to AZD1222 COVID-19 vaccine. The study, taken as a whole, reports: Seropositive status at baseline applied to only a handful of AZD1222 recipients. A reported finding is that nearly half of spike-specific TCRs target unmutated variant regions.

Libraries were prepared by immunoSEQ multiplex PCR; TCRdb keeps only in-frame clonotypes and omits some of them. This table has about 76,000 clones, over 75% appearing once. The chain uses TRBV5-1 and TRBJ2-7; D uncertain. Sequenced material: peripheral blood, taken on day 0 of AZD1222 vaccination. The clonotype was recovered from an adult in good health. The CDR3 loop is CASSLEVRSYEQYF. CDR3 bases: TGCGCCAGCAGCTTGGAAGTCAGATCCTACGAGCAGTACTTC.